These 20 T cell receptor beta chains originate from one sample sequenced in a study of graft-versus-host responses after intestinal transplantation. From the graft tissue, intraepithelial and lamina propria lymphocytes were released through processing. Generated by immunoSEQ multiplex PCR, the TCRdb table keeps only in-frame clones and is missing some. The table lists some 15,000 clones, about 68% of them singletons. The starting material was ileum tissue, obtained almost 700 days after intestinal transplantation. These receptors all come from a human patient who received an intestinal transplant, so some T cells may come from the graft donor.

The V call is TRBV7-2, the J call TRBJ2-7; the D gene is possibly TRBD1 (5 bases). The germline V gene encodes CDR1 SGHTA and CDR2 FQGNSA. The CDR3 has 13 residues. V was clipped by 4 bases and J by 3 bases, with 10 bases between them. The CDR3 nucleotides are TGTGCCAGCAGCTATCAGGGCGGCTACGAGCAGTACTTC. It translates to CASSYQGGYEQYF.

This clone has a handful of counts. The chain uses TRBV6-4 and TRBJ2-3; 10 bases agree with TRBD2. The CDR3 covers 15 residues. V shed 4 bases, J shed 0 bases, and the junction held 1 base outside the gene matches. CDR1 is MRHNA, CDR2 SNTAGT, per germline. CDR3 nucleotides: TGTGCCAGCAGTGTACTAGCGGGGAGCACAGATACGCAGTATTTT. This sequence encodes CASSVLAGSTDTQYF.

The rearrangement links TRBV2 to TRBJ2-5; D not certain. The CDR3 length is 10 residues. V lost 6 bases to trimming and J lost 5 bases, with 4 bases between them. Germline V lookup: CDR1 SNHLY, CDR2 FYNNEI. CDR3 loop: CASRRETQYF. The CDR3 nucleotides read TGTGCCAGCAGGCGCGAGACCCAGTACTTC.

In this sample, this clone turned up once. DNA for the CDR3: TGCAGCGTTGAAACGCGCTCGGGCCATGGAGGGGTCCAAGAGACCCAGTACTTC. Encoded protein: CSVETRSGHGGVQETQYF. The genes are TRBV29-1 and TRBJ2-5; the D gene is possibly TRBD2 (6 bases). CDR1 SQVTM and CDR2 ANQGSEA come from the germline V gene. Trimming cost V 2 bases and J 1 base, with 23 bases left between them. The length of the CDR3 is 18 residues.

The chain has TRBV11-2 and TRBJ1-1; D not certain. The CDR3 runs 13 residues. Germline V gene lookup returns CDR1 SGHAT and CDR2 FQNNGV. Trimming pared 5 bases from V and 5 bases from J, leaving 12 bases between. The chain's CDR3 is CASSGGRRTEAFF. The CDR3 DNA follows: TGTGCCAGCAGCGGAGGGCGGAGAACTGAAGCTTTCTTT.

This clone is categorized as medium-sized. This chain links TRBV19 with TRBJ2-1; 7 nucleotides align to TRBD1. This CDR3 has 17 residues. The germline gives CDR1 LNHDA, CDR2 SQIVND (reference sequence). J was trimmed by 1 base and V by 5 bases; bases with no gene match: 11. CDR3 residues: CASSSRQGRGSYNEQFF. The CDR3 region has the DNA TGTGCCAGTAGTTCCCGACAGGGAAGAGGTTCCTACAATGAGCAGTTCTTC.

The gene calls are TRBV7-2 and TRBJ1-4, with 8 bases fitting TRBD1. V trimming: 1 base; J trimming: 4 bases; junction bases outside the gene matches: 11. The CDR3 length is 18 residues. CDR1 and CDR2 from the germline V gene are SGHTA and FQGNSA. The CDR3 nucleotides are TGTGCCAGCAGCTTAGGCCCCCCGGGACAGGTAGATAATGAAAAACTGTTTTTT. The encoded protein is CASSLGPPGQVDNEKLFF.

The chain joins TRBV27 to TRBJ2-1, with D unclear. CDR3 length equals 16 residues. Deletions cut 5 bases from V and 0 bases from J, with 14 bases between. Germline CDR1 reads MNHEY; CDR2 reads SMNVEV (reference sequence). The CDR3 is CASSARQQTSYNEQFF. CDR3 nucleotides: TGTGCCAGCAGTGCCCGACAACAAACCTCCTACAATGAGCAGTTCTTC.

This clone was recorded only once. V and J are TRBV7-6 and TRBJ2-6, with 8 bases fitting TRBD1. The CDR3 is 18 residues long. The germline gives CDR1 SGHVS, CDR2 FNYEAQ. The trim removed 4 bases at V and 1 base at J, leaving 9 bases unmatched. The CDR3 nucleotides are TGTGCCAGCAGCTCCCGGGACAGGTCCAATTCTGGGGCCAACGTCCTGACTTTC. Amino acids: CASSSRDRSNSGANVLTF.

The chain combines TRBV7-9 with TRBJ2-7, with D perhaps TRBD2 (6 bases). CDR1 and CDR2 (germline): SEHNR, FQNEAQ (reference sequence). The germline V and J ends were trimmed by 3 bases and 2 bases, with 20 bases remaining between them. This CDR3 comprises 17 residues. The CDR3 loop reads CASSLGYIRGGPYEQYF. The CDR3 coding sequence is TGTGCCAGCAGCTTGGGATATATAAGGGGAGGACCCTACGAGCAGTACTTC.

The CDR3 loop reads CASSSQGADGYTF. DNA for the CDR3: TGTGCCAGCAGTTCACAGGGGGCGGATGGCTACACCTTC. The rearrangement joins TRBV6-5 to TRBJ1-2; 9 positions match TRBD1. Germline lookup yields CDR1 MNHEY and CDR2 SVGAGI. The CDR3 is 13 residues long. The trim removed 4 bases at V and 6 bases at J, leaving 3 bases unmatched.

The sample holds one count of this clone. The chain carries TRBV2 and TRBJ2-3; 8 bases fit TRBD2. The CDR3 runs 16 residues. Germline V gene sequence: CDR1 SNHLY, CDR2 FYNNEI. Germline trimming cut 6 bases from V and 4 bases from J; bases unmatched to any gene: 12. The CDR3 sequence is CASSLHPGTRADTQYF. The CDR3 DNA reads TGTGCCAGCAGCCTTCATCCCGGGACTAGGGCAGATACGCAGTATTTT. Together with reference TRBV2 and TRBJ2-3, the CDR3 gives the full variable domain: EPEVTQTPSHQVTQMGQEVILRCVPISNHLYFYWYRQILGQKVEFLVSFYNNEISEKSEIFDDQFSVERPDGSNFTLKIRSTKLEDSAMYFCASSLHPGTRADTQYFGPGTRLTVL.

The V gene is TRBV5-1, the J gene TRBJ2-1; 14 nucleotides align to TRBD2. The CDR3 extends over 15 amino acids. Germline CDR1 reads SGHRS; CDR2 reads YFSETQ. The ends lost 3 bases at V and 8 bases at J; junction bases unmatched: 4. CDR3: CASSSGLAGEDEQFF. The CDR3 nucleotides are TGCGCCAGCAGCTCGGGACTAGCGGGGGAGGATGAGCAGTTCTTC.

The chain carries TRBV5-1 and TRBJ2-1; 9 bases are shared with TRBD2. Germline values: CDR1 SGHRS, CDR2 YFSETQ. V shed 4 bases, J shed 6 bases, and the junction held 11 bases outside the gene matches. The CDR3 totals 16 residues. The DNA of the CDR3 is TGCGCCAGCAGCCCGGGCCCGACTAGCGGTTTCAATGAGCAGTTCTTC. This sequence encodes CASSPGPTSGFNEQFF.

This clone showed up just a few times. The chain is built from TRBV5-1 and TRBJ2-1; 7 bases agree with TRBD1. CDR1 is SGHRS and CDR2 is YFSETQ in the germline V gene. CDR3 size: 14 residues. V lost 0 bases and J lost 5; bases outside the gene matches: 2. The CDR3 bases are TGCGCCAGCAGCTTGGGCACAGGGGACAATGAGCAGTTCTTC. This sequence encodes CASSLGTGDNEQFF.

This clone was recorded a few times. The rearrangement uses TRBV6-5 and TRBJ1-1; D is ambiguous. Germline CDR1 reads MNHEY; CDR2 reads SVGAGI. V lost 6 bases to trimming and J lost 3 bases, with 14 bases between them. The CDR3 is 14 amino acids. The CDR3 reads CASSISVGDTEAFF. In DNA form, the CDR3 reads TGTGCCAGCAGCATCTCGGTCGGGGACACTGAAGCTTTCTTT.

This clone was found a few times. V and J are TRBV5-8 and TRBJ2-3, with 7 positions matching TRBD2. Germline V lookup: CDR1 SGHTS, CDR2 YDEGEE. The V gene end was trimmed by 6 bases and the J gene end by 6 bases; junction bases not matched to a gene: 4. The CDR3 runs to 12 residues. CDR3: CASMREIDTQYF. The CDR3 DNA reads as TGTGCCAGCATGCGGGAGATCGATACGCAGTATTTT.

This clone was observed a single time. This sequence joins TRBV9 and TRBJ1-6; TRBD1 might be the D (6 bases). V shed 4 bases and J shed 0 bases, with 8 bases lying between them. The CDR3 covers 15 residues. From germline, CDR1 is SGDLS and CDR2 YYNGEE. In DNA form, the CDR3 reads TGTGCCAGCAGCCCGGACAGCTCCTATAATTCACCCCTCCACTTT. Its protein product is CASSPDSSYNSPLHF.

CDR3 bases: TGCGCCAGCAGCCAAGATCTTATTATTGGGGCCTCTGGAAACACCATATATTTT. Amino acids: CASSQDLIIGASGNTIYF. The chain joins TRBV4-3 to TRBJ1-3; tentatively, D is TRBD1 (5 bases). The CDR3 is 18 residues long. Germline V gene data show CDR1 as LGHNA and CDR2 as YSLEER. Trimming removed 0 bases at V and 0 bases at J, with 15 bases between.

The chain joins TRBV19 to TRBJ1-1; TRBD1 is a possible D gene (5 bases). This CDR3 comprises 14 residues. CDR1 and CDR2 (germline): LNHDA, SQIVND (reference sequence). The V end lost 7 bases, the J end lost 0 bases, and 12 bases lay between the germline ends. The CDR3 region is CASNTGTLNTEAFF. CDR3 sequence (DNA): TGTGCCAGTAATACCGGGACTTTGAACACTGAAGCTTTCTTT. Using reference TRBV19 and TRBJ1-1 for the parts outside the CDR3, the full variable domain is DGGITQSPKYLFRKEGQNVTLSCEQNLNHDAMYWYRQDPGQGLRLIYYSQIVNDFQKGDIAEGYSVSREKKESFPLTVTSAQKNPTAFYLCASNTGTLNTEAFFGQGTRLTVV.